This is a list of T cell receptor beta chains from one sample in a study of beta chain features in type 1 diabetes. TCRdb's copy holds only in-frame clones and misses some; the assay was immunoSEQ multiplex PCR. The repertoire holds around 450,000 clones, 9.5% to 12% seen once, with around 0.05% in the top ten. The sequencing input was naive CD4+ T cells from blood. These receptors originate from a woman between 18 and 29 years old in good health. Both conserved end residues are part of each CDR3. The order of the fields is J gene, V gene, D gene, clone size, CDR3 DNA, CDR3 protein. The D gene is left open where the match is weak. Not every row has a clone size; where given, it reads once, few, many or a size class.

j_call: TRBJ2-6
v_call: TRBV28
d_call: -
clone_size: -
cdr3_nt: TGTGCCAGCAGCTCCGGGGCCAACGTCCTGACTTTC
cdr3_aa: CASSSGANVLTF

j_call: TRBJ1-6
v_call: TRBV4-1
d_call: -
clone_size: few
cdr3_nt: TGCGCCAGCAGCCAAGGGTTTGGCGTTAATTCACCCCTCCACTTT
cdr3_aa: CASSQGFGVNSPLHF

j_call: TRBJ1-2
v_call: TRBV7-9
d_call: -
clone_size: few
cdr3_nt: TGTGCCAGCAGCTTTGGGGATGGCTACACCTTC
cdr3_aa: CASSFGDGYTF

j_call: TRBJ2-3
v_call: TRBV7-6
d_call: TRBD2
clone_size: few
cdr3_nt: TGTGCCAGCAGCTTAACTCCGGCTAGCGGGACTTCAATTCGTAGCACAGATACGCAGTATTTT
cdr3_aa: CASSLTPASGTSIRSTDTQYF

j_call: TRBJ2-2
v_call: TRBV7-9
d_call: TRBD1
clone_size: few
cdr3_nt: TGTGCCAGCAGCTGGGACAGCCCGAACACCGGGGAGCTGTTTTTT
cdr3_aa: CASSWDSPNTGELFF

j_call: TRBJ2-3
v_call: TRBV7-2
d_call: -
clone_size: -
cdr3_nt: TGTGCCAGCAGCTTAGGGGTCGGGACAGATACGCAGTATTTT
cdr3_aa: CASSLGVGTDTQYF

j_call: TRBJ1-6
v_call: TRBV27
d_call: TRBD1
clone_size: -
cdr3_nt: TGTGCCAGCAGTTTGTCAGGGGGGTCCTATAATTCACCCCTCCACTTT
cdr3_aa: CASSLSGGSYNSPLHF

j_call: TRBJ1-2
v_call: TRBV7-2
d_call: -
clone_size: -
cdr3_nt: TGTGCCAGCAGCCCTCCCGGATACAGGGCTGACTATGGCTACACCTTC
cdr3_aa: CASSPPGYRADYGYTF

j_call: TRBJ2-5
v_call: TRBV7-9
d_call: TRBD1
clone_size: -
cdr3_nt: TGTGCCAGCAGCGCGGACAGGGTTATATCAGAGACCCAGTACTTC
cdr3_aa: CASSADRVISETQYF

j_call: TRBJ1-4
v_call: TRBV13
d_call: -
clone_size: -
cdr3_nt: TGTGCCAGCAGGAGGGTAGGGCGTGAAAAACTGTTTTTT
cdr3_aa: CASRRVGREKLFF

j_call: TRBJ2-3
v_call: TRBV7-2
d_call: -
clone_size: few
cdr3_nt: TGTGCCAGCAGCCCGGGACCCACAGATACGCAGTATTTT
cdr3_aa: CASSPGPTDTQYF

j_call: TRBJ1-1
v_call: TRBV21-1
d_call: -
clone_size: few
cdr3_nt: TGTGCCAGCAGCAAAGGGCTCTTT
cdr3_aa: CASSKGLF

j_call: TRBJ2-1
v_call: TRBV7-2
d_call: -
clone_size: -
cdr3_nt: TGTGCCAGCAGCTTCGGTGGTGAGCAGTTCTTC
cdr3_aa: CASSFGGEQFF

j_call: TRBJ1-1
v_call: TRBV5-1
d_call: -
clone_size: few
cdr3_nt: TGCGCCAGCAAACGACAGTCTACGAACACTGAAGCTTTCTTT
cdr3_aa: CASKRQSTNTEAFF

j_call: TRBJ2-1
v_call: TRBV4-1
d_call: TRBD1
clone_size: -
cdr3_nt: TGCGCCAGCAGCCAAGGCCAGAACAGGGGCAATGAGCAGTTCTTC
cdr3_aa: CASSQGQNRGNEQFF

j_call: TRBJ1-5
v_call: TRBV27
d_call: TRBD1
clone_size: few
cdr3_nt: TGTGCCAGCAGCCTGGACAGGGGTTATCAGCCCCAGCATTTT
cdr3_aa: CASSLDRGYQPQHF

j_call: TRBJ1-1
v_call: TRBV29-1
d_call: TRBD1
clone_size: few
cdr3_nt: TGCAGCGTCGACAGGACAGGGAGTGAAGCTTTCTTT
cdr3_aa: CSVDRTGSEAFF

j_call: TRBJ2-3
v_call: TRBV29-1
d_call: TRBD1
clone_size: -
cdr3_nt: TGCAGCGCTCCGACAGGGGGACGAACAGATACGCAGTATTTT
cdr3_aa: CSAPTGGRTDTQYF

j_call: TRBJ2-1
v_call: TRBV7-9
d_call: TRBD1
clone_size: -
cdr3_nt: TGTGCCAGCAGGGAAAGGACAGGCGCGATCAATGAGCAGTTCTTC
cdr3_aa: CASRERTGAINEQFF

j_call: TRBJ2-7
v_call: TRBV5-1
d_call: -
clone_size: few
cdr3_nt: TGCGCCAGCAGCCTGGGGACCGCGGGCTACGAGCAGTACTTC
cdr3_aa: CASSLGTAGYEQYF

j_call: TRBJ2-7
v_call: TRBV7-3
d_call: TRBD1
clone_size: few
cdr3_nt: TGTGCCAGCAGCTTAAACGCAGGGGGCTACGAGCAGTACTTC
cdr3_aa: CASSLNAGGYEQYF

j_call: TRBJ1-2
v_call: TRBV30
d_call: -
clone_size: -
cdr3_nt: TGTGCCTGGGACGCAGGGGTTCCTGGCTACACCTTC
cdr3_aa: CAWDAGVPGYTF

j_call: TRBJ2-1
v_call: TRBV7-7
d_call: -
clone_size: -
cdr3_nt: TGTGCCAGCAGCTTATCCACAGCGGGTGAGCAGTTCTTC
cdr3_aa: CASSLSTAGEQFF

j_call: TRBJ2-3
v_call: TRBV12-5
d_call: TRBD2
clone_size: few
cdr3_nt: TGTGCTAGTGGCCCCGGGACTAGCGGGAGGACAGATACGCAGTATTTT
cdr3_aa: CASGPGTSGRTDTQYF

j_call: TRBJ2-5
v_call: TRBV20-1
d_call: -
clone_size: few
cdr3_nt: TGCAGTGCTAGAAATCAAGAGACCCAGTACTTC
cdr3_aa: CSARNQETQYF

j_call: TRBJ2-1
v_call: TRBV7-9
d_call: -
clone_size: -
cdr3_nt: TGTGCCAGCAGCACAACTAGAAACAATGAGCAGTTCTTC
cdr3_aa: CASSTTRNNEQFF

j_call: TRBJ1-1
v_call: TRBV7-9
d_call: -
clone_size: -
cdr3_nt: TGTGCCAGCAGGCCGACCGGGACACGGACTCTGAACACTGAAGCTTTCTTT
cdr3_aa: CASRPTGTRTLNTEAFF

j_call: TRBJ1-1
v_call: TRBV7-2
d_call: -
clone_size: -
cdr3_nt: TGTGCCAGCAGCTCTCAGGGTGGCACTGAAGCTTTCTTT
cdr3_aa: CASSSQGGTEAFF

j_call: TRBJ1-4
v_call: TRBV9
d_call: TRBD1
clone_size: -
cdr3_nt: TGTGCCAGCAGCGAGACAGGGATTCATGAAAAACTGTTTTTT
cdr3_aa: CASSETGIHEKLFF

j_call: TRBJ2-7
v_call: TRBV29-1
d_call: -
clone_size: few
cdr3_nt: TGCAGCGTACGGAGGGGGTACGAGCAGTACTTC
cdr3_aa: CSVRRGYEQYF

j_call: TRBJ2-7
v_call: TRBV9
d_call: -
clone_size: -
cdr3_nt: TGTGCCAGGTGGGACGAGCAGTACTTC
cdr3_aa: CARWDEQYF

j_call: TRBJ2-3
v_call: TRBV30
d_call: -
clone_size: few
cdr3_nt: TGTGCCTGGAGTAGGGGGACCGCAGATACGCAGTATTTT
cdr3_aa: CAWSRGTADTQYF

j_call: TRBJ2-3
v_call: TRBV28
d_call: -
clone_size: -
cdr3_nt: TGTGCCGGCGGACAGCCGCCCGGAGATACGCAGTATTTT
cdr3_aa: CAGGQPPGDTQYF

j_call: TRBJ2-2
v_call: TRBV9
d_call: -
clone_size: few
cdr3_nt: TGTGCCAGCAGCGTTGTCGGGACACCGAACACCGGGGAGCTGTTTTTT
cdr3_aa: CASSVVGTPNTGELFF

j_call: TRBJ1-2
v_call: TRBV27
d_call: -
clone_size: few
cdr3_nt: TGTGCCAGCAGCTTCCGGGACAACCATGGCTACACCTTC
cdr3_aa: CASSFRDNHGYTF

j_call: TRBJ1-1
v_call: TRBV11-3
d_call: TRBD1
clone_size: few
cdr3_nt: TGTGCCAGCAGCGGACAGGGCTCCACTGAAGCTTTCTTT
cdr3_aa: CASSGQGSTEAFF

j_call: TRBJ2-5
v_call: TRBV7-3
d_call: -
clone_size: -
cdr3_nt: TGTGCCAGCAGCTTAAGTGGCCGGAACCAAGAGACCCAGTACTTC
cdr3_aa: CASSLSGRNQETQYF

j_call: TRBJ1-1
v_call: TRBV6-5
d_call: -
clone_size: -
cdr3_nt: TGTGCCAGCAGAGGACAGACCCTTGAAGCTTTCTTT
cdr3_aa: CASRGQTLEAFF

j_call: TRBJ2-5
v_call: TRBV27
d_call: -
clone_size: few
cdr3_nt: TGTGCCAGCAGTTTAACGCGGGGACAAGAGACCCAGTACTTC
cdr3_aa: CASSLTRGQETQYF

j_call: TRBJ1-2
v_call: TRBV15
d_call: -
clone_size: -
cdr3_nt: TGTGCCACCAGCAGAGACTTTCTCTATGGCTACACCTTC
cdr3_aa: CATSRDFLYGYTF

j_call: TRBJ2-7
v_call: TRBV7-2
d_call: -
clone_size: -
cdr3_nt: TGTGCCAGCAGCTTAGTTCAACAGCGCTCCTACGAGCAGTACTTC
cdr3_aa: CASSLVQQRSYEQYF

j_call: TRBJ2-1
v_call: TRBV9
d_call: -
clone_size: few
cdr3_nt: TGTGCCAGCAGCGTAGATCCCTACAATGAGCAGTTCTTC
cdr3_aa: CASSVDPYNEQFF

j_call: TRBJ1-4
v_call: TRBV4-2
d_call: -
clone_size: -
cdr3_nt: TGTGCCAGCAGCCCCAGGGGAGGGAGGCGTGAAAAACTGTTTTTT
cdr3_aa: CASSPRGGRREKLFF

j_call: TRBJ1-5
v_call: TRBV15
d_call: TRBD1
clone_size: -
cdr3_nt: TGTGCCACCAGCAGCCGGGACAGGGGTCCTCAGCCCCAGCATTTT
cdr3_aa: CATSSRDRGPQPQHF

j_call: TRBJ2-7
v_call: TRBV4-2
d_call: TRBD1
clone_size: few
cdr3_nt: TGTGCCAGCAGCCGTACGGACAGGGGTTTCTTCTACGAGCAGTACTTC
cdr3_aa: CASSRTDRGFFYEQYF

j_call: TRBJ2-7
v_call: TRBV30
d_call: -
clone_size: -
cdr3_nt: TGTGCCTGGAGTGGGGCAGGGGCCTTATACGAGCAGTACTTC
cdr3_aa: CAWSGAGALYEQYF

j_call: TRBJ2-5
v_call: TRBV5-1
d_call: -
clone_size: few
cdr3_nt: TGCGCCAGCAGCTTGTCAGCGGCAGAAGAGACCCAGTACTTC
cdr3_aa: CASSLSAAEETQYF

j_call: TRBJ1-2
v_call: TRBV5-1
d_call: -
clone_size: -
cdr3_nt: TGCGCCAGCAGCGTGGACAGAATCATTTATGGCTACACCTTC
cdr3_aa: CASSVDRIIYGYTF

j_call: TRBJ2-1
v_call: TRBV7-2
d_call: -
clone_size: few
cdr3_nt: TGTGCCAGCAGCTTCACCCTCAATGAGCAGTTCTTC
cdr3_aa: CASSFTLNEQFF

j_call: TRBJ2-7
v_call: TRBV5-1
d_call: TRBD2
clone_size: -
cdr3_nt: TGCGCCAGCAGTACGACTAGCGGGAGTAGCGAGCAGTACTTC
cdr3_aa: CASSTTSGSSEQYF